This TCR beta chain was profiled in a study of blood T cell repertoires in COVID-19. The wider study: Sites in the United States, Italy and Spain provided acute and convalescent COVID-19 samples. PBMCs, B-cell-depleted T cells, or T cells provided the cDNA or gDNA that made up the material.

The method was immunoSEQ multiplex PCR; TCRdb's version includes in-frame clones alone and lacks a portion of them. The sample lists about 140,000 clones, less than 85% occurring once. Those who participated ranged in age from about 18 to 89 years and resided in some 24 US areas. Up to 2 weeks before entering the study, exposed participants had met a COVID-19 case. The sequence came from a woman aged 18-30 years who had been exposed to COVID-19. The sequencing sample was made of PBMCs or T cells enriched from blood (not recorded which).

This CDR3 is CASSPQGVLETQYF. CDR3 DNA sequence: TGTGCCAGCAGCCCCCAGGGGGTCTTAGAGACCCAGTACTTC. The rearrangement links TRBV14 to TRBJ2-5; 7 nucleotides line up with TRBD1. The CDR3 contains 14 residues. J was trimmed by 4 bases and V by 4 bases; bases with no gene match: 6. Per germline, CDR1 SGHDN and CDR2 FVKESK.